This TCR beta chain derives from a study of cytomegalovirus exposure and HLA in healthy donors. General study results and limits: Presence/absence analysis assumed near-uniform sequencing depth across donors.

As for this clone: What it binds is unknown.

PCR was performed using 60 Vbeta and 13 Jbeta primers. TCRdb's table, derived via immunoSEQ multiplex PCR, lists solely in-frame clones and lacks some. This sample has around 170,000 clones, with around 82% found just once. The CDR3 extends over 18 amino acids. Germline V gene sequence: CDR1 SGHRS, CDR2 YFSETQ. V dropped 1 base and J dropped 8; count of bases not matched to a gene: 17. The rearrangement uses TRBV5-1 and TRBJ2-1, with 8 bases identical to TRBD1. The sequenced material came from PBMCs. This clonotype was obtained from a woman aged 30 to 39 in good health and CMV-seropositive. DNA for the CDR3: TGCGCCAGCAGCTTGACCCCCTCGATCGGACAGGGTGGGGATGAGCAGTTCTTC. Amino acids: CASSLTPSIGQGGDEQFF.